One sample yielded the 21 T cell receptor beta chains listed below, sequenced in a study of cytomegalovirus exposure and HLA in healthy donors. 13 Jbeta primers and 60 Vbeta primers were used for the PCR. The protocol was immunoSEQ multiplex PCR, while the TCRdb copy is restricted to in-frame clones and leaves out a portion. The data contain some 160,000 clones, around 73% of them singletons. Sequenced material: PBMCs. The source of these receptors is a male donor in good health and CMV-seronegative.

Concerning this clone itself: Its ends do not fully match the called genes, so a read error is possible. The gene calls are TRBV11-2 and TRBJ2-2; 7 nucleotides align to TRBD2. Per the germline V gene, CDR1 is SGHAT and CDR2 is FQNNGV. The CDR3 loop spans 16 amino acids. In DNA form, the CDR3 reads TGTGCCAGCAGCTTAGGGGGGGGTTTGAACTCCGGGGAGCTGTTTTTT. It is translated as CASSLGGGLNSGELFF.

The rearrangement uses TRBV27 and TRBJ1-1; no reliable D call. CDR1 is MNHEY, CDR2 SMNVEV, per germline (reference sequence). CDR3 size: 13 residues. Trimming cost V 3 bases and J 5 bases, with 10 bases left between them. CDR3 DNA sequence: TGTGCCAGCAGTTTTAATCCGGGGACTGAAGCTTTCTTT. It encodes CASSFNPGTEAFF.

V and J are TRBV5-4 and TRBJ2-5; unclear D gene. Trimming took off 4 bases at V and 5 bases at J, with 9 bases between the two ends. Germline lookup yields CDR1 SGHNT and CDR2 YYREEE (reference sequence). CDR3 length: 12 amino acids. The CDR3 reads CASSGPKETQYF. The CDR3 DNA sequence: TGTGCCAGCAGCGGGCCGAAGGAGACCCAGTACTTC.

The chain is built from TRBV28 and TRBJ2-4, with 8 bases lining up with TRBD2. The CDR3 covers 15 residues. Trimming removed 11 bases from V and 3 bases from J; junction bases left unmatched: 12. Germline CDR1 MDHEN, CDR2 SYDVKM. The CDR3 nucleotides read TGTGCCTCTGAACCGGGGGGGTTGGGCAAAAACATTCAGTACTTC. This sequence encodes CASEPGGLGKNIQYF.

J is TRBJ1-3 and V is TRBV5-1, with TRBD1 identical over 7 bases. Germline lookup yields CDR1 SGHRS and CDR2 YFSETQ. The CDR3 spans 15 residues. Trimming cost V 4 bases and J 0 bases; bases outside gene matches: 4. In DNA, the CDR3 is TGCGCCAGCAGCCCCGGACAGGTCTCTGGAAACACCATATATTTT. Protein: CASSPGQVSGNTIYF.

The rearrangement joins TRBV15 to TRBJ2-2; TRBD1 matches 8 bases. This CDR3 is 16 amino acids long. With V trimmed by 1 base and J by 5 bases, 6 bases remained unmatched. Germline lookup yields CDR1 LNHNV and CDR2 YYDKDF (reference sequence). The CDR3 is CATSRVQGARTGELFF. The CDR3 DNA follows: TGTGCCACCAGCAGAGTTCAGGGGGCTAGAACCGGGGAGCTGTTTTTT.

The V gene is TRBV29-1, the J gene TRBJ2-2; tentatively, D is TRBD1 (5 bases). The CDR3 loop spans 15 amino acids. Germline V gives CDR1 SQVTM, CDR2 ANQGSEA. V gave up 3 bases and J gave up 4 bases, with 15 bases separating them. The CDR3, as DNA: TGCAGCGTTGATCGTAATCAGGGCCTCACCGGGGAGCTGTTTTTT. Translated, it gives CSVDRNQGLTGELFF.

The chain uses TRBV29-1 and TRBJ2-7; 9 bases are a match to TRBD2. Germline CDR1 and CDR2: SQVTM and ANQGSEA. The V and J ends lost 2 bases and 4 bases, in that order; junction bases with no gene match: 15. The CDR3 covers 17 residues. CDR3 in amino acids: CSVELPGLAGVMYEQYF. CDR3 bases: TGCAGCGTTGAACTCCCCGGGTTAGCGGGAGTTATGTACGAGCAGTACTTC.

This sequence joins TRBV11-2 and TRBJ1-4; TRBD1 agrees at 9 bases. The germline V gene has CDR1 SGHAT and CDR2 FQNNGV. This CDR3 has 14 amino acids. Trimming took 8 bases from V and 10 from J; bases not matched to a gene: 11. DNA of the CDR3: TGTGCCAGCCTTAGAGGGACAGGGAGCGGAAAACTGTTTTTT. Encoded protein: CASLRGTGSGKLFF.

The gene calls are TRBV7-8 and TRBJ1-1; 8 bases line up with TRBD1. This CDR3 comprises 14 residues. CDR1 is SGHVS, CDR2 FQNEAQ, per germline. V dropped 2 bases and J dropped 1; count of bases not matched to a gene: 0. The CDR3 DNA is TGTGCCAGCAGCTTACAGGGGGCGAACACTGAAGCTTTCTTT. This translates into CASSLQGANTEAFF.

The CDR3 loop reads CASGSGTGGNQPQHF. DNA for the CDR3: TGTGCCAGCGGTTCCGGGACAGGGGGCAATCAGCCCCAGCATTTT. The chain carries TRBV6-1 and TRBJ1-5, with TRBD1 identical over 10 bases. The CDR3 is 15 amino acids. Trimming removed 8 bases from V and 2 bases from J; junction bases left unmatched: 6. Germline-derived CDR1 and CDR2 are MNHNS and SASEGT.

This clone was seen a handful of times. This chain joins TRBV19 and TRBJ1-3; D ambiguous. Germline CDR1 reads LNHDA; CDR2 reads SQIVND (reference sequence). This CDR3 spans 14 amino acids. V was cut by 7 bases and J by 0 bases, with 10 bases left in between. Here the CDR3 DNA reads TGTGCCAGTAATATCCCCGGCTCTGGAAACACCATATATTTT. This gives the protein CASNIPGSGNTIYF.

The rearrangement uses TRBV25-1 and TRBJ2-5; 8 bases are a match to TRBD1. After removal of 7 bases from V and 5 bases from J, the junction contained 3 bases not matched to a gene. Germline lookup yields CDR1 MGHDK and CDR2 SYGVNS. The CDR3 loop spans 12 amino acids. For the CDR3, the DNA is TGTGCCAGCACAGGGGGCTGGGAGACCCAGTACTTC. Amino acids: CASTGGWETQYF.

This rearrangement joins TRBV4-3 to TRBJ2-7; TRBD2 agrees at 7 bases. V lost 1 base to trimming and J lost 4 bases; unmatched junction nucleotides: 7. Germline V gene lookup returns CDR1 LGHNA and CDR2 YSLEER. The CDR3 runs 15 residues. The CDR3 reads CASSQGESGIYEQYF. The CDR3 bases are TGCGCCAGCAGCCAAGGGGAAAGCGGGATATACGAGCAGTACTTC.

The genes are TRBV7-6 and TRBJ1-5, with D possibly being TRBD1 (5 bases). Germline CDR1 SGHVS, CDR2 FNYEAQ. The ends were cut back, 1 base at V and 7 bases at J, with 11 bases in the middle. The CDR3 covers 14 residues. This chain's CDR3 is CASSLGPEGQPQHF. The CDR3 nucleotides read TGTGCCAGCAGCTTAGGACCGGAGGGGCAGCCCCAGCATTTT.

The genes are TRBV7-2 and TRBJ2-7; 10 positions match TRBD2. Germline V lookup: CDR1 SGHTA, CDR2 FQGNSA. V dropped 0 bases and J dropped 2; count of bases not matched to a gene: 4. CDR3 length: 16 amino acids. CDR3 amino acids: CASSLAAGGPTYEQYF. The DNA of the CDR3 is TGTGCCAGCAGCTTAGCAGCGGGAGGGCCCACCTACGAGCAGTACTTC.

This clone was observed a few times. The J gene is TRBJ1-2, the V gene TRBV4-3, with 7 bases fitting TRBD1. Germline V gene lookup returns CDR1 LGHNA and CDR2 YSLEER. V gave up 1 base and J gave up 1 base; unmatched junction bases: 3. CDR3 length: 15 amino acids. CDR3 DNA: TGCGCCAGCAGCCAAGTAGGGGGCGGTAACTATGGCTACACCTTC. It encodes CASSQVGGGNYGYTF.

This clone was found a few times. This chain links TRBV30 with TRBJ2-5; weak D call: TRBD2 (5 bases). Germline assignment: CDR1 GTSNPN and CDR2 SVGIG (reference sequence). The CDR3 spans 16 residues. V was pared by 1 base and J by 2 bases, with 17 bases between. Here the CDR3 reads CAWSGARVRGQETQYF. CDR3 DNA sequence: TGTGCCTGGAGTGGTGCGAGGGTTAGAGGTCAAGAGACCCAGTACTTC.

V and J are TRBV7-8 and TRBJ1-3; 9 bases are a match to TRBD1. This CDR3 has 16 amino acids. Germline CDR1 and CDR2: SGHVS and FQNEAQ. V shed 4 bases and J 4 bases; nucleotides not matched to a gene: 8. This chain's CDR3 is CASSSLQGARGNTIYF. In nucleotides, the CDR3 is TGTGCCAGCAGCTCCTTACAGGGGGCAAGGGGAAACACCATATATTTT.

This chain connects TRBV28 to TRBJ1-1; no definite D call. V lost 5 bases and J lost 0, with 4 bases in between. The CDR3 length is 12 residues. Germline loops: CDR1 MDHEN, CDR2 SYDVKM. DNA for the CDR3: TGTGCCAGCAGTGAGATGAACACTGAAGCTTTCTTT. As protein: CASSEMNTEAFF.

This clone turned up a few times. The rearrangement uses TRBV28 and TRBJ2-2; the D gene is possibly TRBD2 (6 bases). The CDR3 totals 15 residues. Trimming removed 8 bases at V and 8 bases at J, with 21 bases between. Germline V CDR1 and CDR2: MDHEN, SYDVKM. CDR3 region: CASRPGTPRPGELFF. The CDR3 DNA reads TGTGCCAGCCGACCCGGGACTCCTAGACCGGGGGAGCTGTTTTTT.